The 26 T cell receptor beta chains given below trace back to one sample, sequenced in a study of T cell responses to AZD1222 COVID-19 vaccine. Profiling relied on immunoSEQ multiplex PCR, and the TCRdb table lists in-frame clones only, not all of them. The data hold 150,000 or so clones, with 85% to 95% observed a single time. The sequenced sample was peripheral blood, obtained on day 0 of MenACWY control vaccination. These TCRs come from an adult in good health.

In its sample, this clone was seen once. The V and J genes are TRBV4-2 and TRBJ2-7; D possibly corresponds to TRBD2 (5 bases). The CDR3 extends over 15 amino acids. Germline lookup yields CDR1 LGHNA and CDR2 YNFKEQ. V lost 0 bases, J lost 3 bases, and 12 bases lay in between. This chain's CDR3 is CASSQERTELYEQYF. In nucleotides, the CDR3 is TGTGCCAGCAGCCAAGAGCGGACTGAACTCTACGAGCAGTACTTC.

The chain carries TRBV5-6 and TRBJ2-5; the match to TRBD1 covers 9 bases. This CDR3 has 16 amino acids. CDR1 is SGHDT, CDR2 YYEEEE, per germline. V shed 3 bases and J 5 bases; nucleotides not matched to a gene: 11. The CDR3 DNA follows: TGTGCCAGCAGCTCGGGTCCACAGGGGGCCCTGGAGACCCAGTACTTC. It translates to CASSSGPQGALETQYF. The entire variable domain, with the rest obtained from reference TRBV5-6 and TRBJ2-5, is as follows: DAGVTQSPTHLIKTRGQQVTLRCSPKSGHDTVSWYQQALGQGPQFIFQYYEEEERQRGNFPDRFSGHQFPNYSSELNVNALLLGDSALYLCASSSGPQGALETQYFGPGTRLLVL.

The rearrangement joins TRBV7-8 to TRBJ1-4; a weak D match, TRBD1 (5 bases). Trimming removed 5 bases at V and 6 bases at J, with 10 bases between. From germline, CDR1 is SGHVS and CDR2 FQNEAQ. The CDR3 runs to 13 residues. CDR3: CASSTGLDEKLFF. The CDR3 DNA reads TGTGCCAGCAGCACGGGACTCGATGAAAAACTGTTTTTT.

The V gene is TRBV19, the J gene TRBJ1-6; D possibly corresponds to TRBD1 (5 bases). Trimming shortened V by 6 bases and J by 6 bases, and 21 bases separated the two germline ends. Germline CDR1 and CDR2: LNHDA and SQIVND (reference sequence). The CDR3 consists of 17 residues. In DNA form, the CDR3 reads TGTGCCAGTAGCAAAGAAAAATCGGGACTGTTTAATTCACCCCTCCACTTT. This encodes CASSKEKSGLFNSPLHF.

This clone appeared once. The rearrangement links TRBV27 to TRBJ1-1; 9 bases match TRBD1. The CDR3 is 17 amino acids. CDR1 MNHEY and CDR2 SMNVEV come from the germline V gene (reference sequence). V lost 5 bases, J lost 1 base, and 11 bases stayed unmatched. The CDR3 nucleotides read TGTGCCAGCAGTCCGGGACAGGGAGAGTCCTGGAACACTGAAGCTTTCTTT. As protein: CASSPGQGESWNTEAFF.

This clone occurred a few times. The chain carries TRBV7-9 and TRBJ1-6, with D possibly TRBD1 on 5 matching bases. The CDR3 covers 13 residues. Between the trimmed V and J ends, which lost 2 bases and 10 bases, there was a span of 9 bases. From germline, CDR1 is SEHNR and CDR2 FQNEAQ (reference sequence). CDR3 amino acids: CASSLQGESPLHF. The DNA for the CDR3 is TGTGCCAGCAGCTTACAGGGAGAATCACCCCTCCACTTT. Full variable domain (remainder filled in from reference TRBV7-9 and TRBJ1-6): DTGVSQNPRHKITKRGQNVTFRCDPISEHNRLYWYRQTLGQGPEFLTYFQNEAQLEKSRLLSDRFSAERPKGSFSTLEIQRTEQGDSAMYLCASSLQGESPLHFGNGTRLTVT.

The chain uses TRBV19 and TRBJ2-5; unclear D gene. The germline V gene has CDR1 LNHDA and CDR2 SQIVND (reference sequence). V was clipped by 1 base and J by 0 bases, with 6 bases between them. This CDR3 contains 14 residues. The CDR3 is CASSIVDNQETQYF. CDR3 in DNA: TGTGCCAGTAGTATAGTTGACAACCAAGAGACCCAGTACTTC.

The chain carries TRBV7-2 and TRBJ1-2; 7 bases map to TRBD1. Germline V gene sequence: CDR1 SGHTA, CDR2 FQGNSA. Trimming removed 5 bases from V and 4 bases from J; junction bases left unmatched: 10. CDR3 length: 15 amino acids. This chain's CDR3 is CASSPRTGVGYGYTF. The CDR3 nucleotides read TGTGCCAGCAGCCCTCGAACAGGGGTGGGCTATGGCTACACCTTC.

This clone was recorded a few times. The chain employs TRBV6-1 and TRBJ2-5; possibly TRBD2 for D (6 bases). Trimming shortened V by 1 base and J by 7 bases, and 13 bases separated the two germline ends. There are 14 residues in the CDR3. Germline CDR1 MNHNS, CDR2 SASEGT. In DNA form, the CDR3 reads TGTGCCAGCAGTGAAGGGCTAGCGTGGGGGACCCAGTACTTC. It translates to CASSEGLAWGTQYF.

V gene TRBV30 combines with J gene TRBJ1-1, with a possible D match to TRBD1 (5 bases). Germline values: CDR1 GTSNPN, CDR2 SVGIG (reference sequence). Between the trimmed V and J ends, which lost 8 bases and 2 bases, there was a span of 18 bases. This CDR3 is built from 14 residues. The CDR3 is CAGSRGWSNTEAFF. Here the CDR3 DNA reads TGTGCCGGATCTAGGGGTTGGAGTAACACTGAAGCTTTCTTT.

The J gene is TRBJ1-6, the V gene TRBV4-3; D not certain. Trimming left V 0 bases short and J 7 bases short, with 10 bases between. The CDR3 spans 15 residues. Germline lookup yields CDR1 LGHNA and CDR2 YSLEER. CDR3 sequence: CASSQDPGQNSPLHF. Here the CDR3 DNA reads TGCGCCAGCAGCCAAGATCCCGGGCAGAATTCACCCCTCCACTTT.

The V and J genes are TRBV25-1 and TRBJ1-2; 7 nucleotides match TRBD1. This CDR3 is 12 amino acids long. With 9 bases clipped from V and 2 bases from J, the junction kept 3 bases outside the gene matches. CDR1 is MGHDK, CDR2 SYGVNS, per germline. This CDR3 is CASQGGNYGYTF. The DNA for the CDR3 is TGTGCCAGTCAGGGGGGGAACTATGGCTACACCTTC.

The rearrangement uses TRBV3-1 (or the pseudogene TRBV3-2) and TRBJ1-6, with D possibly matching TRBD1 (5 bases). CDR3 length: 15 residues. CDR1 and CDR2 (germline): LGHDT, YNNKEL (reference sequence). V lost 1 base to trimming and J lost 8 bases, with 12 bases between them. The CDR3 here is CASSQGQGEYSPLHF. CDR3 nucleotide sequence: TGTGCCAGCAGCCAAGGGCAGGGAGAATATTCACCCCTCCACTTT.

The chain couples TRBV5-4 to TRBJ2-3, with D tentatively TRBD2 (5 bases). Germline CDR1 reads SGHNT; CDR2 reads YYREEE (reference sequence). V dropped 4 bases and J dropped 4 bases, with 13 bases sitting between them. The CDR3 loop spans 14 amino acids. CDR3 loop: CASSPRHSADTQYF. The CDR3 DNA is TGTGCCAGCAGCCCTAGACATAGCGCAGATACGCAGTATTTT.

This chain connects TRBV12-3 or TRBV12-4 to TRBJ1-6; the D gene is possibly TRBD1 (5 bases). V was cut by 4 bases and J by 9 bases, with 10 bases left in between. This CDR3 contains 13 residues. CDR3 DNA sequence: TGTGCCAGCAGTTATCCAGGGATTTCACCCCTCCACTTT. It encodes CASSYPGISPLHF.

The J gene is TRBJ2-3, the V gene TRBV9; tentatively, D is TRBD1 (5 bases). V lost 0 bases and J 1 base, leaving 12 bases between the germline ends. Germline loops: CDR1 SGDLS, CDR2 YYNGEE. This CDR3 is 16 amino acids long. The CDR3 region is CASSVAAGQGTDTQYF. As DNA, the CDR3 is TGTGCCAGCAGCGTAGCAGCAGGGCAGGGCACAGATACGCAGTATTTT. The whole variable domain, filled in from reference TRBV9 and TRBJ2-3, reads DSGVTQTPKHLITATGQRVTLRCSPRSGDLSVYWYQQSLDQGLQFLIQYYNGEERAKGNILERFSAQQFPDLHSELNLSSLELGDSALYFCASSVAAGQGTDTQYFGPGTRLTVL.

The chain employs TRBV6-5 and TRBJ1-1; a weak D match, TRBD1 (6 bases). Germline V gene sequence: CDR1 MNHEY, CDR2 SVGAGI. V lost 4 bases, J lost 0 bases, and 12 bases lay in between. The CDR3 spans 15 residues. The DNA of the CDR3 is TGTGCCAGCAGTTCTACGGGACAAATGAACACTGAAGCTTTCTTT. Protein product: CASSSTGQMNTEAFF.

This chain joins TRBV28 and TRBJ2-1; D is uncertain. Trimming left V 6 bases short and J 6 bases short, with 12 bases between. The CDR3 has 13 amino acids. Germline V gene sequence: CDR1 MDHEN, CDR2 SYDVKM. CDR3 residues: CASRRQNPNEQFF. CDR3 sequence (DNA): TGTGCCAGCAGACGCCAGAATCCCAATGAGCAGTTCTTC. The full variable domain, rest sourced from reference TRBV28 and TRBJ2-1, is DVKVTQSSRYLVKRTGEKVFLECVQDMDHENMFWYRQDPGLGLRLIYFSYDVKMKEKGDIPEGYSVSREKKERFSLILESASTNQTSMYLCASRRQNPNEQFFGPGTRLTVL.

The chain is built from TRBV7-9 and TRBJ1-4; 7 bases agree with TRBD1. Unmatched junction bases numbered 4, after V lost 4 bases and J lost 2 bases. The CDR3 runs to 15 residues. The germline CDR1 and CDR2 sequences are SEHNR and FQNEAQ (reference sequence). The CDR3 loop is CASSYFRGTNEKLFF. In nucleotides, the CDR3 is TGTGCCAGCAGCTATTTCAGGGGGACTAATGAAAAACTGTTTTTT.

The V call is TRBV6-4, the J call TRBJ1-1; D is undetermined. The germline gives CDR1 MRHNA, CDR2 SNTAGT. Trimming took 4 bases from V and 2 from J, leaving 8 bases between them. The CDR3 loop spans 13 amino acids. In DNA, the CDR3 is TGTGCCAGCAGTGTCTTGGAAAACACTGAAGCTTTCTTT. As protein: CASSVLENTEAFF.

The chain recombines TRBV6-4 with TRBJ1-6; 8 bases line up with TRBD1. This CDR3 has 14 amino acids. CDR1 is MRHNA, CDR2 SNTAGT, per germline. V lost 6 bases, J lost 7 bases, and 5 bases stayed unmatched. CDR3 in DNA: TGTGCCAGCAGGGCTGACAGGGGAAATTCACCCCTCCACTTT. This translates into CASRADRGNSPLHF.

The J gene is TRBJ1-3, the V gene TRBV18, with D perhaps matching TRBD1 (5 bases). The CDR3 covers 14 residues. Germline V CDR1 and CDR2: KGHSH, LQKENI. The V end lost 1 base, the J end lost 8 bases, and 12 bases lay between the germline ends. The CDR3 reads CASSPRPGKDTIYF. CDR3 DNA sequence: TGTGCCAGCTCACCACGGCCAGGGAAGGACACCATATATTTT.

Turning to this clone: Its ends do not fully match the called genes, so a read error is possible. V and J are TRBV6-1 and TRBJ1-1; D unresolved. The CDR3 runs 13 residues. CDR1 is MNHNS, CDR2 SASEGT, per germline. The CDR3 protein is CASTEGGNLEAFF. The CDR3 coding sequence is TGTGCCAGCACTGAAGGCGGGAATTTGGAGGCTTTCTTT.

The chain uses TRBV7-8 and TRBJ2-3; no definite D call. CDR3 length equals 16 residues. Trimming left V 4 bases short and J 0 bases short, with 14 bases between. From germline, CDR1 is SGHVS and CDR2 FQNEAQ. CDR3 amino acids: CASSSTRIPSTDTQYF. The CDR3 coding sequence is TGTGCCAGCAGCTCAACCAGGATCCCTAGCACAGATACGCAGTATTTT. Looking up the rest from reference TRBV7-8 and TRBJ2-3 gives the full variable domain: GAGVSQSPRYKVAKRGQDVALRCDPISGHVSLFWYQQALGQGPEFLTYFQNEAQLDKSGLPSDRFFAERPEGSVSTLKIQRTQQEDSAVYLCASSSTRIPSTDTQYFGPGTRLTVL.

This chain links TRBV4-3 with TRBJ2-3, with D unresolved. The CDR3 is 15 residues long. Germline values: CDR1 LGHNA, CDR2 YSLEER. The germline V and J ends were trimmed by 0 bases and 1 base, with 8 bases remaining between them. The DNA for the CDR3 is TGCGCCAGCAGCCAAGATGAGGCTGGCACAGATACGCAGTATTTT. Its protein is CASSQDEAGTDTQYF.

J is TRBJ1-6 and V is TRBV4-1, with unresolved D. CDR1 and CDR2 from the germline V gene are MGHRA and YSYEKL. CDR3 length: 15 residues. The V gene lost 0 bases and the J gene lost 7 bases, with 10 bases spanning the gap. CDR3: CASSQDRAGNSPLHF. The CDR3, as DNA: TGCGCCAGCAGCCAAGATCGGGCAGGCAATTCACCCCTCCACTTT.